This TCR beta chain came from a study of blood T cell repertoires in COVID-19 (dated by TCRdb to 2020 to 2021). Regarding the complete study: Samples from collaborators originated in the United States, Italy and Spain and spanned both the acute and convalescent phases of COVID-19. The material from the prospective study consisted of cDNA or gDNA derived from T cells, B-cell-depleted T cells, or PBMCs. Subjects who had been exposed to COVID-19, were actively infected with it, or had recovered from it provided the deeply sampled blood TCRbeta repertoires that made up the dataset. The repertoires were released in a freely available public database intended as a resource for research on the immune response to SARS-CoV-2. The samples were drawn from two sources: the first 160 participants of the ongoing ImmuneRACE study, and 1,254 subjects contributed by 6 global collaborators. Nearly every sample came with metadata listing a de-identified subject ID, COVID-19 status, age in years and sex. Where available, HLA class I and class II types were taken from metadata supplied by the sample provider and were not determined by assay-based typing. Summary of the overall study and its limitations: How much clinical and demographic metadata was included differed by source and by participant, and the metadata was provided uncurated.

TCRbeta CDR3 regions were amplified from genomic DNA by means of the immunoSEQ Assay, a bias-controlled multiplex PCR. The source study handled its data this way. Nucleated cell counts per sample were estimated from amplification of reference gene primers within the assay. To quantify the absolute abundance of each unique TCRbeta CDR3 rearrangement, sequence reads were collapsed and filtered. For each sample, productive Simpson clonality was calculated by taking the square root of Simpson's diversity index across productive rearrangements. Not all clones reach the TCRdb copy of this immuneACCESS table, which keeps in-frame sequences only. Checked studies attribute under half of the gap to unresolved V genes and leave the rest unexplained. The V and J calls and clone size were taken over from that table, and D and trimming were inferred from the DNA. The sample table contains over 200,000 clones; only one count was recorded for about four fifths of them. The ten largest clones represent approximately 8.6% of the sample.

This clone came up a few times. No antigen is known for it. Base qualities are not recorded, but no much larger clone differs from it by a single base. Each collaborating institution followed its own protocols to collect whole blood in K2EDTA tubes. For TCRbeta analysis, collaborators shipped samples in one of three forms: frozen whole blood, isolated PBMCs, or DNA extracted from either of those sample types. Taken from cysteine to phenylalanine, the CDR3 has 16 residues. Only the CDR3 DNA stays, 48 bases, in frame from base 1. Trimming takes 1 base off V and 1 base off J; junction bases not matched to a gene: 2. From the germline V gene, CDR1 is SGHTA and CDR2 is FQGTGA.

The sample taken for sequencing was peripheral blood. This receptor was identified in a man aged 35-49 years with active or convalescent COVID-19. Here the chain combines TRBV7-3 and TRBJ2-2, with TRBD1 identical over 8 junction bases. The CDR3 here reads CASSLSTGGNTGELFF. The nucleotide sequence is TGTGCCAGCAGCTTAAGCACAGGGGGGAACACCGGGGAGCTGTTTTTT. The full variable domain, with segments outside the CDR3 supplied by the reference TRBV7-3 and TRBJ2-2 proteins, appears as GAGVSQTPSNKVTEKGKYVELRCDPISGHTALYWYRQSLGQGPEFLIYFQGTGAADDSGLPNDRFFAVRPEGSVSTLKIQRTERGDSAVYLCASSLSTGGNTGELFFGEGSRLTVL.